This TCR beta chain was identified in a study of CD8 T cells in ankylosing spondylitis. Study-wide results and caveats: A subset of motif variants has previously been described in the synovial fluid and blood of reactive arthritis.

Germline V gene data show CDR1 as SGHRS and CDR2 as YFSETQ. This CDR3 has 14 residues. The V end was cut by 4 bases, the J end by 10 bases, with 18 bases between. As concerns this clonotype: What it recognizes is unknown.

Library preparation for TCR beta used quantitative 5'-RACE with molecular barcodes. MiXCR, applied by TCRdb to the 5' RACE reads, yields one record per CDR3 protein. Of 200,000 to 250,000 distinct CDR3 sequences listed, 30% to 40% are singletons. The chain uses TRBV5-1 and TRBJ2-1; possibly TRBD1 for D (5 bases). The sample comprised blood, either unsorted or a sorted T cell fraction (not recorded which). This clonotype originated in a male donor with ankylosing spondylitis or in good health (not recorded which). CDR3 sequence (DNA): TGCGCCAGCAGCGCTCAGGGAAGGGTGGTAGAGCAGTTCTTC. Its translation: CASSAQGRVVEQFF.